Here is one T cell receptor beta chain with its context. The source of the sample is a study of blood T cell repertoires in COVID-19. Study as a whole: The samples span acute and convalescent COVID-19 from the United States, Italy and Spain.

The CDR3 covers 17 residues. The J segment lost 0 bases and the V segment lost 3 bases, leaving 11 bases of the junction unmatched. Germline CDR1 MGHRA, CDR2 YSYEKL. Original processing methods: Estimated nucleated cell counts came from reference gene primer amplification. Sequencing was performed with immunoSEQ multiplex PCR; in TCRdb, only in-frame clones are kept and a portion is missing. V and J calls and clone size are those listed in that table; D and trimming were worked out from the DNA. The sample shows under 85,000 clones, about 86% of them seen only once. The chain has TRBV4-1 and TRBJ2-7, with TRBD2 matching 7 bases. The source is a man older than 75 with active or convalescent COVID-19. The sequencing input was peripheral blood. The CDR3 protein is CASSHRLWGGDSYEQYF. The CDR3 bases are TGCGCCAGCAGCCACCGCCTGTGGGGGGGGGACTCCTACGAGCAGTACTTC.